A single TCR beta chain is shown here with its context. Its antigen is unknown. No base quality values were provided; no much bigger clone lies one nucleotide off. A case-control design nested within a healthcare worker cohort in London, UK, was used, with weekly nasopharyngeal swab PCR tests and blood sampling performed. Healthcare workers were recruited during the week of the UK lockdown, between 23 and 31 March 2020, and followed weekly for up to roughly 16 weeks. These data originate in a study of early T cells in non-severe SARS-CoV-2 infection (TCRdb year 2021). With regard to the full study: TCR sequencing used bulk RNA from unsorted whole blood, so alpha and beta chains could not be paired. General conclusions and limits of the study: VDJdb matching was skewed toward anti-spike CD8 responses and likely underestimated virus-specific expansions by missing private and CD4 specificities.

The library was generated by 5' RACE. The instrument given in TCRdb is NextSeq 500. In the TCR library protocol, unique molecular identifiers were attached to individual cDNA molecules to correct for PCR bias and sequencing error. TCR alpha and beta chains were both sequenced, and the abundances of alpha and beta sequences in each sample were closely correlated with each other. In the authors' own workflow: Decombinator V4 was used to annotate the V gene, J gene and CDR3 of the TCR sequences. Expanded TCRs were defined as changing significantly between any two time points under a Poisson model with p below 0.0001. Abundances of TCRs were expressed as counts per million after normalisation to the total number of TCRs sequenced in each sample. TRAV1-2 paired with TRAJ12, TRAJ20 or TRAJ33 defined MAIT TCRs, while TRAV10 paired with TRAJ18 defined iNKT TCRs. A search of VDJdb, accessed on 1 November 2021, was run for TCRs annotated to CMV, EBV and SARS-CoV-2, with TCRs annotated for multiple antigens excluded. TCRdb reanalyzed the raw reads on its own, using fastp at Q25 for trimming and MiXCR for clone calling, and kept in-frame beta chains. Records with the same CDR3 protein are collapsed into one entry carrying the most frequent genes and DNA. For this entry, the V and J calls and clone size follow TCRdb and not the study's own pipeline. The sample includes approximately 65,000 distinct CDR3 sequences, with around 13% observed a single time. The ten largest clonotypes hold about 4% of the sample.

V is clipped by 4 bases and J by 0 bases, and the sequence between their germline boundaries is 7 bases long. The CDR3 numbers 13 residues from cysteine through phenylalanine. Kept here is only the CDR3 DNA, which spans 39 bases and is read in frame from base 1. CDR1 and CDR2 are drawn from the germline V gene (reference sequence): SEHNR, FQNEAQ. The chain couples TRBV7-9 to TRBJ2-7; tentative D gene TRBD2, with 5 bases matching. Sequencing was performed on whole blood. The sequence derives from an adult who was a healthcare worker with PCR-confirmed SARS-CoV-2 infection or an uninfected control (not recorded which). In nucleotides, the sequence is TGTGCCAGCAGCTCTCGGGACTCCTACGAGCAGTACTTC. Its product reads: CASSSRDSYEQYF.